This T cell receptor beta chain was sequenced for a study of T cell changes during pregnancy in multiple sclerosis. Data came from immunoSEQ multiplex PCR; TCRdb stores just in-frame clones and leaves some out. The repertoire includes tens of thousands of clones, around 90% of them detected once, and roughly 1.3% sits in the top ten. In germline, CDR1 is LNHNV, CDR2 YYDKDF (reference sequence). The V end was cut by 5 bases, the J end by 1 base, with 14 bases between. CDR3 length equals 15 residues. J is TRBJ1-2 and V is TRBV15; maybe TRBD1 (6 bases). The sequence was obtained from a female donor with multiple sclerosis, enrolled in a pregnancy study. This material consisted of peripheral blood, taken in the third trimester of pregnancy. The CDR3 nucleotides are TGTGCCACCAGCCCTCGGGACACCTATAACTATGGCTACACCTTC. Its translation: CATSPRDTYNYGYTF.